Below, 14 T cell receptor beta chains from the same sample are listed, as sequenced in a study of T cell responses to AZD1222 COVID-19 vaccine. The data were produced by immunoSEQ multiplex PCR, yet TCRdb's version contains in-frame clones alone and is incomplete. The sample contains 150,000 to 200,000 clones, just over 90% of which appear only once. The sequences come from peripheral blood, collected 28 days after the second AZD1222 dose. These receptors originate from an adult who received the AZD1222 COVID-19 vaccine.

This CDR3 reads CASSLGRRANTEAFF. Here the CDR3 DNA reads TGTGCCAGCAGCTTGGGAAGACGGGCGAACACTGAAGCTTTCTTT. The chain is built from TRBV5-8 and TRBJ1-1, with no clear D. Trimming pared 0 bases from V and 1 base from J, leaving 10 bases between. Germline V CDR1 and CDR2: SGHTS, YDEGEE. This CDR3 is 15 amino acids long.

V is TRBV19 and J is TRBJ1-5; D is unresolved. Germline V CDR1 and CDR2: LNHDA, SQIVND (reference sequence). This CDR3 has 15 amino acids. Trimming pared 10 bases from V and 0 bases from J, leaving 16 bases between. The CDR3 DNA reads TGTGCCACCCGGGATAGACGGACTAGCAATCAGCCCCAGCATTTT. Translating it yields CATRDRRTSNQPQHF.

J is TRBJ1-2 and V is TRBV28; no clear D. The germline V gene encodes CDR1 MDHEN and CDR2 SYDVKM. The CDR3 consists of 13 residues. Between the trimmed V and J ends, which lost 0 bases and 3 bases, there was a span of 5 bases. DNA of the CDR3: TGTGCCAGCAGTTTATGGAGCGACTATGGCTACACCTTC. This encodes CASSLWSDYGYTF.

The V and J genes are TRBV7-2 and TRBJ2-1; 8 bases are shared with TRBD2. Germline values: CDR1 SGHTA, CDR2 FQGNSA. V was clipped by 5 bases and J by 8 bases; unmatched bases: 8. CDR3 length: 14 residues. The CDR3 DNA reads TGTGCCAGCAGCCGCCAGCGGGGGATCGATGAGCAGTTCTTC. As protein: CASSRQRGIDEQFF. The variable domain in full, with the rest retrieved from reference TRBV7-2 and TRBJ2-1, is GAGVSQSPSNKVTEKGKDVELRCDPISGHTALYWYRQSLGQGLEFLIYFQGNSAPDKSGLPSDRFSAERTGGSVSTLTIQRTQQEDSAVYLCASSRQRGIDEQFFGPGTRLTVL.

This chain connects TRBV7-3 to TRBJ2-2, with D possibly matching TRBD2 (5 bases). The CDR3 has 13 residues. Germline-derived CDR1 and CDR2 are SGHTA and FQGTGA. The V and J ends lost 1 base and 9 bases respectively, with 9 bases between them. In nucleotides, the CDR3 is TGTGCCAGCAGCTTAATGGGAGCCAGGGAGCTGTTTTTT. This encodes CASSLMGARELFF. The entire variable domain, with the rest obtained from reference TRBV7-3 and TRBJ2-2, is as follows: GAGVSQTPSNKVTEKGKYVELRCDPISGHTALYWYRQSLGQGPEFLIYFQGTGAADDSGLPNDRFFAVRPEGSVSTLKIQRTERGDSAVYLCASSLMGARELFFGEGSRLTVL.

This chain uses TRBV10-3 with TRBJ1-5, with TRBD1 matching over 9 bases. V lost 4 bases to trimming and J lost 6 bases; unmatched junction nucleotides: 4. Germline CDR1 is ENHRY and CDR2 is SYGVKD. CDR3 length equals 14 residues. CDR3 coding DNA: TGTGCCATCAGTGGGACAGGGGATGGTCAGCCCCAGCATTTT. Protein product: CAISGTGDGQPQHF.

The V call is TRBV28, the J call TRBJ2-7; 11 bases agree with TRBD2. Germline lookup yields CDR1 MDHEN and CDR2 SYDVKM. The CDR3 consists of 14 residues. V lost 3 bases, J lost 9 bases, and 7 bases stayed unmatched. CDR3 bases: TGTGCCAGCAGTTTCAAACTAGCGGGAGCGGGGCAGTACTTC. Translating gives CASSFKLAGAGQYF.

This chain connects TRBV27 to TRBJ2-2; no clear D. Between the trimmed V and J ends, which lost 0 bases and 3 bases, there was a span of 5 bases. The CDR3 extends over 14 amino acids. CDR1 MNHEY and CDR2 SMNVEV come from the germline V gene (reference sequence). CDR3 bases: TGTGCCAGCAGTTTATCCTGGGACACCGGGGAGCTGTTTTTT. This encodes CASSLSWDTGELFF.

The V gene is TRBV30, the J gene TRBJ2-1; a possible D gene is TRBD2 (6 bases). Germline V gene sequence: CDR1 GTSNPN, CDR2 SVGIG (reference sequence). V shed 7 bases and J shed 9 bases, with 13 bases lying between them. The length of the CDR3 is 11 residues. Here the CDR3 reads CASGGGFEQFF. DNA of the CDR3: TGTGCCTCTGGAGGAGGGTTTGAGCAGTTCTTC.

V and J are TRBV4-1 and TRBJ1-2; 9 positions match TRBD1. Losses at the gene ends were 4 bases for V and 6 bases for J; bases not matched to a gene: 15. CDR3 length: 17 amino acids. Germline loops: CDR1 MGHRA, CDR2 YSYEKL. This CDR3 reads CASSPLGGNRGLHGYTF. CDR3 bases: TGCGCCAGCAGCCCGCTCGGGGGAAACAGGGGGCTTCATGGCTACACCTTC.

The chain combines TRBV7-2 with TRBJ1-1, with D hard to call. The CDR3 spans 13 residues. Deletions cut 4 bases from V and 1 base from J, with 7 bases between. The germline V gene encodes CDR1 SGHTA and CDR2 FQGNSA. The DNA of the CDR3 is TGTGCCAGCAGCTACCAAACGAACACTGAAGCTTTCTTT. Protein: CASSYQTNTEAFF. The whole variable domain, filled in from reference TRBV7-2 and TRBJ1-1, reads GAGVSQSPSNKVTEKGKDVELRCDPISGHTALYWYRQSLGQGLEFLIYFQGNSAPDKSGLPSDRFSAERTGGSVSTLTIQRTQQEDSAVYLCASSYQTNTEAFFGQGTRLTVV.

This chain joins TRBV6-5 and TRBJ1-6; D not certain. This CDR3 is 13 amino acids long. Germline CDR1 reads MNHEY; CDR2 reads SVGAGI. Between the trimmed V and J ends, which lost 8 bases and 8 bases, there was a span of 13 bases. The CDR3 DNA is TGTGCCAGCTCCGCGACGCGGGATTCACCCCTCCACTTT. Protein: CASSATRDSPLHF.

The chain has TRBV4-2 and TRBJ2-7; D call uncertain. This CDR3 contains 14 residues. Germline CDR1 reads LGHNA; CDR2 reads YNFKEQ. V was shortened by 4 bases and J by 0 bases, with 10 bases between the two germline ends. The CDR3 region has the DNA TGTGCCAGCAGCCCCCTAACCACCTCCTACGAGCAGTACTTC. This translates into CASSPLTTSYEQYF.

This clone has just a few counts. CDR3 DNA: TGTGCCAGCAGAGGGGACAGTCACACAGATACGCAGTATTTT. Translation gives CASRGDSHTDTQYF. V gene TRBV2 combines with J gene TRBJ2-3; 7 nucleotides agree with TRBD1. CDR1 is SNHLY, CDR2 FYNNEI, per germline. V shed 6 bases, J shed 2 bases, and the junction held 5 bases outside the gene matches. This CDR3 comprises 14 residues. The full variable domain, with the rest looked up from reference TRBV2 and TRBJ2-3, is EPEVTQTPSHQVTQMGQEVILRCVPISNHLYFYWYRQILGQKVEFLVSFYNNEISEKSEIFDDQFSVERPDGSNFTLKIRSTKLEDSAMYFCASRGDSHTDTQYFGPGTRLTVL.